This T cell receptor beta chain comes out of a study of metastatic and nonmetastatic thyroid tumors. Study at large: Samples came from malignant and benign thyroid patients, and repertoires were compared across blood and tumor or nodule tissue. Study results and limitations: Compared with benign nodules, malignant thyroid tumors were reported to have significantly higher TCR beta diversity in both blood and tumor.

Under the authors' procedure: Variation in CDR3 across clinicopathological groups served as the basis for constructing a distant-metastasis classifier in papillary thyroid cancer. Using MiXCR, TCRdb re-called clones from the PCR reads. These V and J calls are TCRdb output, not the study's own analysis. Here the sample spans 21,000 or so clones, approximately 30% being singletons. V lost 5 bases and J lost 7, with 11 bases in between. The CDR3 extends over 13 amino acids. CDR1 KGHDR and CDR2 SFDVKD come from the germline V gene. Comment on this clone: The antigen is unknown.

Each patient went into thyroid surgery without having received any treatment. Sequenced sample: tumor tissue. The rearrangement uses TRBV24-1 and TRBJ2-1, with no clear D. The receptor comes from a female donor with papillary thyroid cancer or a benign thyroid nodule (not recorded which). Some clones in this sample may be carry-over from other donors' samples. CDR3 in DNA: TGTGCCACCAGTGGGTCTACATCAAATGAGCAGTTCTTC. Protein product: CATSGSTSNEQFF.